Below, 24 T cell receptor beta chains from the same sample are listed, as sequenced in a study of OX40 agonist ivuxolimab in advanced cancers. Here immunoSEQ multiplex PCR was the method, and the copy in TCRdb shows in-frame clones only, minus some. The sample lists 35,000 to 45,000 clones; around 87% were seen once. The sample was CD4+ or CD8+ T cells sorted from blood, taken in a trial of the OX40 agonist ivuxolimab. Receptors were obtained from an adult with an advanced solid tumor such as melanoma, head and neck, liver or kidney cancer.

The genes are TRBV5-1 and TRBJ2-7; D might be TRBD1 or TRBD2, each matching 6 bases. Deletions cut 1 base from V and 3 bases from J, with 17 bases between. The length of the CDR3 is 16 residues. Germline V gene data show CDR1 as SGHRS and CDR2 as YFSETQ. CDR3 sequence: CASSLLGGASGYEQYF. CDR3 nucleotides: TGCGCCAGCAGCTTGCTCGGGGGCGCGAGTGGCTACGAGCAGTACTTC.

This chain links TRBV20-1 with TRBJ1-1; D not certain. CDR1 and CDR2 (germline): DFQATT, SNEGSKA (reference sequence). Trimming stripped 3 bases from V and 6 bases from J, with 8 bases between. This CDR3 has 11 amino acids. The DNA for the CDR3 is TGCAGTGCTAGCTCTTCTGCTGAAGCTTTCTTT. Amino acids: CSASSSAEAFF.

The chain joins TRBV2 to TRBJ1-1, with D maybe TRBD1 (6 bases). In germline, CDR1 is SNHLY, CDR2 FYNNEI. Trimming took off 3 bases at V and 5 bases at J, with 13 bases between the two ends. The CDR3 loop spans 14 amino acids. The CDR3 loop is CASSDEQGWTEAFF. The CDR3 nucleotides read TGTGCCAGCAGTGACGAACAGGGCTGGACTGAAGCTTTCTTT.

This chain uses TRBV11-2 with TRBJ2-2, with 11 positions matching TRBD2. The CDR3 has 18 amino acids. Germline trimming cut 4 bases from V and 4 bases from J; bases unmatched to any gene: 11. CDR1 and CDR2 from the germline V gene are SGHAT and FQNNGV. CDR3 amino acids: CASSSFRRTSGRTGELFF. The CDR3 bases are TGTGCCAGCAGCTCATTTCGGAGGACTAGCGGGCGCACCGGGGAGCTGTTTTTT.

The chain joins TRBV11-2 to TRBJ2-3; weak D call: TRBD2 (5 bases). The V gene lost 1 base and the J gene lost 4 bases, with 6 bases spanning the gap. Germline values: CDR1 SGHAT, CDR2 FQNNGV. The CDR3 has 13 residues. CDR3 amino acids: CASSLVSADTQYF. CDR3 bases: TGTGCCAGCAGCTTAGTTAGCGCAGATACGCAGTATTTT.

The chain combines TRBV27 with TRBJ1-2; TRBD1 might be the D (6 bases). The CDR3 runs to 16 residues. CDR1 and CDR2 from the germline V gene are MNHEY and SMNVEV (reference sequence). Trimming removed 2 bases at V and 2 bases at J, with 15 bases between. The CDR3 loop reads CASSLGFGGGNYGYTF. The CDR3 DNA reads as TGTGCCAGCAGTTTAGGGTTTGGAGGGGGGAACTATGGCTACACCTTC.

The rearrangement uses TRBV28 and TRBJ1-2, with 7 bases identical to TRBD1. Germline CDR1 reads MDHEN; CDR2 reads SYDVKM. V trimming: 7 bases; J trimming: 4 bases; junction bases outside the gene matches: 9. The CDR3 runs 14 residues. The CDR3 is CASNPSTGSYGYTF. CDR3 sequence (DNA): TGTGCCAGCAATCCTTCGACAGGGAGCTATGGCTACACCTTC.

This clone has only a few counts. The chain links TRBV4-2 to TRBJ1-5, with D unclear. The germline CDR1 and CDR2 sequences are LGHNA and YNFKEQ. The CDR3 length is 13 residues. The germline V and J ends were trimmed by 1 base and 5 bases, with 6 bases remaining between them. CDR3 sequence reads: CASSQVGYQPQHF. CDR3 in DNA: TGTGCCAGCAGCCAAGTGGGGTATCAGCCCCAGCATTTT.

The rearrangement joins TRBV18 to TRBJ2-1; no reliable D call. There are 15 residues in the CDR3. V was clipped by 1 base and J by 5 bases, with 12 bases between them. Germline CDR1 and CDR2: KGHSH and LQKENI. The CDR3 bases are TGTGCCAGCTCACCACAGGCTAGGCCGGACAATGAGCAGTTCTTC. Amino acid sequence: CASSPQARPDNEQFF. Filled out from reference TRBV18 and TRBJ2-1, the complete variable domain reads NAGVMQNPRHLVRRRGQEARLRCSPMKGHSHVYWYRQLPEEGLKFMVYLQKENIIDESGMPKERFSAEFPKEGPSILRIQQVVRGDSAAYFCASSPQARPDNEQFFGPGTRLTVL.

This chain uses TRBV11-2 with TRBJ2-7; 7 bases are shared with TRBD1. This CDR3 has 14 amino acids. Unmatched junction bases numbered 9, after V lost 5 bases and J lost 5 bases. CDR1 is SGHAT, CDR2 FQNNGV, per germline. CDR3 DNA: TGTGCCAGCAGCCTCGGGACAGAGTCCCACGAGCAGTACTTC. It specifies CASSLGTESHEQYF.

This rearrangement joins TRBV9 to TRBJ2-3; D may be TRBD2 (6 bases). This CDR3 has 17 amino acids. Germline V gene lookup returns CDR1 SGDLS and CDR2 YYNGEE. V lost 1 base to trimming and J lost 2 bases, with 17 bases between them. CDR3 residues: CASSVRIAAKNTDTQYF. CDR3 nucleotide sequence: TGTGCCAGCAGCGTAAGAATAGCGGCCAAGAACACAGATACGCAGTATTTT.

The V gene is TRBV10-3, the J gene TRBJ1-6; 7 nucleotides agree with TRBD1. The CDR3 sequence is 13 residues long. The germline gives CDR1 ENHRY, CDR2 SYGVKD. V shed 7 bases and J 9 bases; nucleotides not matched to a gene: 6. The CDR3 DNA reads TGTGCCATCAAGGAAACAGGGGTTTCACCCCTCCACTTT. Amino acids: CAIKETGVSPLHF.

The chain employs TRBV29-1 and TRBJ2-5; 8 bases are shared with TRBD1. V lost 8 bases, J lost 4 bases, and 6 bases stayed unmatched. The CDR3 runs to 12 residues. The V gene's germline CDR1 is SQVTM and CDR2 ANQGSEA. CDR3 sequence reads: CSSTTGGETQYF. The CDR3 DNA follows: TGCAGCTCCACCACAGGGGGAGAGACCCAGTACTTC.

The V call is TRBV6-1, the J call TRBJ1-1; D possibly corresponds to TRBD1 (5 bases). The germline CDR1 and CDR2 sequences are MNHNS and SASEGT. This CDR3 is built from 15 residues. Trimming removed 3 bases at V and 1 base at J, with 12 bases between. The CDR3 is CASSDSGTENTEAFF. DNA for the CDR3: TGTGCCAGCAGTGATTCCGGGACGGAGAACACTGAAGCTTTCTTT.

The genes are TRBV18 and TRBJ2-7; D is unresolved. The V and J ends lost 4 bases and 2 bases respectively, with 12 bases between them. Germline V gene lookup returns CDR1 KGHSH and CDR2 LQKENI. This CDR3 has 14 amino acids. Here the CDR3 DNA reads TGTGCCAGCTCACGGACGGACCCTCCCTACGAGCAGTACTTC. It yields the protein CASSRTDPPYEQYF.

This chain joins TRBV19 and TRBJ1-1; no definite D call. V was trimmed by 3 bases and J by 1 base, leaving 9 bases between them. The CDR3 is 14 residues long. Germline loops: CDR1 LNHDA, CDR2 SQIVND (reference sequence). The CDR3 is CASSIVPRNTEAFF. CDR3 in DNA: TGTGCCAGTAGTATCGTCCCCAGGAACACTGAAGCTTTCTTT.

The chain has TRBV10-2 and TRBJ2-3; TRBD2 matches 14 bases. The CDR3 has 15 residues. The junction had 3 bases not matched to a gene; V was cut back by 6 bases and J by 4 bases. CDR1 and CDR2 (germline): WSHSY, SAAADI. The CDR3 nucleotides read TGCGCCAGCAGGCAGACTAGCGGGGGGGCAGATACGCAGTATTTT. It encodes CASRQTSGGADTQYF.

The chain recombines TRBV4-1 with TRBJ1-6; D unclear. Germline V gives CDR1 MGHRA, CDR2 YSYEKL. The CDR3 is made up of 15 amino acids. Trimming left V 4 bases short and J 7 bases short, with 14 bases between. The CDR3 here is CASSRIEDQNSPLHF. CDR3 coding DNA: TGCGCCAGCAGCCGTATCGAGGATCAGAATTCACCCCTCCACTTT.

The chain uses TRBV29-1 and TRBJ2-1; a possible D gene is TRBD2 (7 bases). Between the trimmed V and J ends, which lost 6 bases and 1 base, there was a span of 16 bases. This CDR3 has 15 residues. CDR1 and CDR2 from the germline V gene are SQVTM and ANQGSEA. The DNA of the CDR3 is TGCAGCGTCCCTAGGAGGGGGGGATCCTACAATGAGCAGTTCTTC. It codes for CSVPRRGGSYNEQFF.

The chain joins TRBV6-6 to TRBJ2-2; unclear D gene. This CDR3 is built from 15 residues. V was trimmed by 2 bases and J by 1 base, leaving 8 bases between them. The V gene's germline CDR1 is MNHNY and CDR2 SVGAGI (reference sequence). The CDR3 nucleotides read TGTGCCAGCAGTTACAGACAATGGAACACCGGGGAGCTGTTTTTT. Translated: CASSYRQWNTGELFF.

The chain is built from TRBV6-1 and TRBJ2-5; 15 positions agree with TRBD2. Germline V gene data show CDR1 as MNHNS and CDR2 as SASEGT. The V and J ends lost 7 bases and 2 bases, in that order; junction bases with no gene match: 2. The CDR3 is 15 residues long. CDR3 residues: CASKGTSGGQETQYF. The CDR3 DNA reads as TGTGCCAGCAAGGGGACTAGCGGGGGGCAAGAGACCCAGTACTTC.

The chain links TRBV5-4 to TRBJ2-6; D not certain. Trimming shortened V by 4 bases and J by 4 bases, and 9 bases separated the two germline ends. This CDR3 has 14 residues. Germline V lookup: CDR1 SGHNT, CDR2 YYREEE (reference sequence). CDR3 residues: CASSSAGGANVLTF. The CDR3 nucleotides read TGTGCCAGCAGCAGTGCCGGCGGGGCCAACGTCCTGACTTTC.

This clone was picked up a small number of times. The rearrangement joins TRBV6-4 to TRBJ2-3; D uncertain. V was cut by 2 bases and J by 2 bases, with 5 bases left in between. The germline CDR1 and CDR2 sequences are MRHNA and SNTAGT. The CDR3 consists of 13 residues. CDR3 amino acids: CASSDRITDTQYF. In DNA form, the CDR3 reads TGTGCCAGCAGTGACAGGATCACAGATACGCAGTATTTT.

The V and J genes are TRBV6-5 and TRBJ2-7; 7 bases match TRBD2. Trimming removed 2 bases from V and 5 bases from J; junction bases left unmatched: 9. CDR3 length: 15 amino acids. Germline V gene data show CDR1 as MNHEY and CDR2 as SVGAGI. This CDR3 is CASSYPRGTSDEQYF. DNA for the CDR3: TGTGCCAGCAGTTACCCTCGGGGTACTAGCGACGAGCAGTACTTC.